A single sample is the source of the 7 T cell receptor beta chains below, sequenced in a study of long-term antiretroviral therapy in people with HIV. Version v3.0 of the immunoSEQ assay ran at survey level. Assay: immunoSEQ multiplex PCR; the TCRdb copy retains only in-frame clones and omits some. The profile covers around 25,000 clones, with about 95% appearing a single time and 2% to 2.5% taken by the ten largest. This specimen was unsorted PBMCs, taken almost 5 years after starting antiretroviral therapy. The receptors shown here come from a woman aged 45-65 years with HIV.

The chain couples TRBV2 to TRBJ2-2; 8 nucleotides agree with TRBD1. The germline V gene has CDR1 SNHLY and CDR2 FYNNEI. The CDR3 extends over 14 amino acids. V trimming: 4 bases; J trimming: 6 bases; junction bases outside the gene matches: 4. CDR3 DNA: TGTGCCAGCAGTGTAACAGGGGGTCCCGGGGAGCTGTTTTTT. Protein product: CASSVTGGPGELFF.

The rearrangement joins TRBV4-1 to TRBJ1-1; D gene unclear. The CDR3 spans 15 residues. Trimming removed 4 bases from V and 0 bases from J, with 12 bases in between. Germline V gene data show CDR1 as MGHRA and CDR2 as YSYEKL. CDR3 sequence: CASSLLDLMNTEAFF. The CDR3 DNA reads as TGCGCCAGCAGCCTACTCGACCTAATGAACACTGAAGCTTTCTTT.

The V gene is TRBV6-1, the J gene TRBJ2-4; D gene ambiguous. CDR1 MNHNS and CDR2 SASEGT come from the germline V gene. V was trimmed by 6 bases and J by 0 bases, leaving 9 bases between them. This CDR3 spans 14 amino acids. CDR3 in DNA: TGTGCCAGCAGGGAGACATTAGCCAAAAACATTCAGTACTTC. Its protein is CASRETLAKNIQYF.

V is TRBV7-9 and J is TRBJ2-3; D ambiguous. The V end lost 0 bases, the J end lost 4 bases, and 5 bases lay between the germline ends. This CDR3 comprises 13 residues. Germline loops: CDR1 SEHNR, CDR2 FQNEAQ (reference sequence). CDR3 sequence reads: CASSLAGADTQYF. The CDR3 DNA reads TGTGCCAGCAGCTTAGCCGGAGCAGATACGCAGTATTTT.

This clone showed up just once. This chain joins TRBV7-6 and TRBJ2-1; no definite D call. V shed 5 bases and J shed 9 bases, with 11 bases lying between them. This CDR3 has 12 residues. Germline CDR1 SGHVS, CDR2 FNYEAQ. CDR3: CASSARLGEQFF. CDR3 nucleotides: TGTGCCAGCAGCGCCCGCTTGGGTGAGCAGTTCTTC.

This sequence joins TRBV6-4 and TRBJ1-2; 7 bases map to TRBD1. V shed 6 bases, J shed 4 bases, and the junction held 8 bases outside the gene matches. The CDR3 runs 14 residues. CDR1 is MRHNA and CDR2 is SNTAGT in the germline V gene. The chain's CDR3 is CASRMTGTGYGYTF. CDR3 in DNA: TGTGCCAGCAGGATGACAGGGACGGGCTATGGCTACACCTTC.

J is TRBJ2-6 and V is TRBV28, with 9 bases that match TRBD1. Germline CDR1 and CDR2: MDHEN and SYDVKM. This CDR3 contains 16 residues. The V gene end was trimmed by 6 bases and the J gene end by 2 bases; junction bases not matched to a gene: 5. CDR3 nucleotide sequence: TGTGCCAGCAGGACAGGGGGTACAACTGGGGCCAACGTCCTGACTTTC. This translates into CASRTGGTTGANVLTF.